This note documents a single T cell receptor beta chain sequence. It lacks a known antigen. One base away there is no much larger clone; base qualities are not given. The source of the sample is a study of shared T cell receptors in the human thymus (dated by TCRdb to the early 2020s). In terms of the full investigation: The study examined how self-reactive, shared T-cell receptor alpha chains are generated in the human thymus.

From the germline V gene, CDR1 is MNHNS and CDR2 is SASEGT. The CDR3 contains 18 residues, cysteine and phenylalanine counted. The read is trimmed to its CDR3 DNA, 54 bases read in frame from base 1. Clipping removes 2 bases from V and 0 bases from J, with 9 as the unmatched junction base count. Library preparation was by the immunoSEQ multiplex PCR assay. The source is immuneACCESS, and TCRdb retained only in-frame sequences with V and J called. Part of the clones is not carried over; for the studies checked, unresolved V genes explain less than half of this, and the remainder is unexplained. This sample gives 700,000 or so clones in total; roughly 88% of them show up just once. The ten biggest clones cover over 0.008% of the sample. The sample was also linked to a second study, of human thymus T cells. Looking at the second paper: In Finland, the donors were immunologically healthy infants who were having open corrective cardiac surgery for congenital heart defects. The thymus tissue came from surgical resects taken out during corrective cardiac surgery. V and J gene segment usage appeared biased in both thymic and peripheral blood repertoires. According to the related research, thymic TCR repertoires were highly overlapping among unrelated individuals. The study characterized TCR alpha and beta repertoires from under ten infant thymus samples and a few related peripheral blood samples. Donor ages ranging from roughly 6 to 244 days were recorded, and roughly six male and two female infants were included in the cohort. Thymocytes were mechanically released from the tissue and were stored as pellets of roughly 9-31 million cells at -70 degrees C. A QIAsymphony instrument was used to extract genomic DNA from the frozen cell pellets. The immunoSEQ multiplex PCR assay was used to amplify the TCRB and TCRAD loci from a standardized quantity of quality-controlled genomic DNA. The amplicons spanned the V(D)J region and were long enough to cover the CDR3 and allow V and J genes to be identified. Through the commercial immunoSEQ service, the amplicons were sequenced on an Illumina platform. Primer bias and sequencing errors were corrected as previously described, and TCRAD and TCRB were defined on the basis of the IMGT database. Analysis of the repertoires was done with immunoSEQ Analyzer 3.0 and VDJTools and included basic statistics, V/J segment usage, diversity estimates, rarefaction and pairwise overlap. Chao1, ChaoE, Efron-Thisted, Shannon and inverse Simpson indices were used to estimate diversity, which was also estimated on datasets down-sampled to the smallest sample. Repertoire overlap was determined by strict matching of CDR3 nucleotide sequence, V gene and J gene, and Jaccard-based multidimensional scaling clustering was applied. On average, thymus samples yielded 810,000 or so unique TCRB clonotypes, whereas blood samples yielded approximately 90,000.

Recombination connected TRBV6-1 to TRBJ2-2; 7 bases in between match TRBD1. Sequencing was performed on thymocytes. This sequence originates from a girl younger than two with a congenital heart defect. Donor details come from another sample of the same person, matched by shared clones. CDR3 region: CASSENTDRDANTGELFF. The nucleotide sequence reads TGTGCCAGCAGTGAAAATACAGACAGGGACGCGAACACCGGGGAGCTGTTTTTT.